This T cell receptor (beta chain) stems from a study of early T cells in non-severe SARS-CoV-2 infection. Study information: The chains were unpaired, and the sequenced material was bulk RNA from unsorted whole blood.

V was pared by 6 bases and J by 9 bases, with 18 bases between. CDR3 length: 13 amino acids. Germline V CDR1 and CDR2: SQVTM, ANQGSEA. TCRdb itself ran the 5' RACE reads through MiXCR, one entry per CDR3 protein. The sample lists approximately 22,000 distinct CDR3 sequences; more than 5% were seen once. This clonotype was observed a few times. The sequence derives from an adult who was a healthcare worker with PCR-confirmed SARS-CoV-2 infection or an uninfected control (not recorded which). The chain couples TRBV29-1 to TRBJ2-1; D may match TRBD1 or TRBD2 (5 bases each). The input for sequencing was whole blood, taken at baseline. As DNA, the CDR3 is TGCAGCGTAGGGACCGGAACGGATGGTGAGCAGTTCTTC. Protein sequence: CSVGTGTDGEQFF.